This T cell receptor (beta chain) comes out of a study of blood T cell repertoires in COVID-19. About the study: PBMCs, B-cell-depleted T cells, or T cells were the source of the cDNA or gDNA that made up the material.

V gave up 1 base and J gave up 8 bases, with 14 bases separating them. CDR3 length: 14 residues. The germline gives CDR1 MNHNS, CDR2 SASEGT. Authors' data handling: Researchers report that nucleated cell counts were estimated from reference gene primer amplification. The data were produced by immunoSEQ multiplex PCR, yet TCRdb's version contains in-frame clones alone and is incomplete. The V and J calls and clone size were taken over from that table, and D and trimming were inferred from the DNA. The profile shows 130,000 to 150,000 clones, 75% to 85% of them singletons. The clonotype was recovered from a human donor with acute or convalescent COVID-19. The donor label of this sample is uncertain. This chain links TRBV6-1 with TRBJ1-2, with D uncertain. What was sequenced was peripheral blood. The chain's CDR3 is CASSEGGLAGGYTF. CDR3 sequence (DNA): TGTGCCAGCAGTGAAGGAGGCCTTGCCGGGGGCTACACCTTC.